This T cell receptor beta chain was sequenced for a study of neurological immune-mediated disorders. Germline V gene data show CDR1 as ENHRY and CDR2 as SYGVKD. The CDR3 runs 19 residues. The V segment lost 0 bases and the J segment 0 bases; nucleotides outside the gene matches: 10. In its sample, this clonotype was seen many times. The antigen is undetermined. Volunteers attending a blood bank in Maryland, USA, served as healthy controls. The authors produced cDNA by 5'RACE using 10-nucleotide random UMIs. In each sequencing run, over 180 million TCR-beta sequences were generated from 15-18 subjects. TCRdb itself ran the 5' RACE reads through MiXCR, one entry per CDR3 protein. The table has tens of thousands of distinct CDR3 sequences, 13% to 15% seen once; the top ten hold more than 6%. Study-wide results and caveats: Multiple sclerosis was found to have the least TCR clonal expansion, below healthy controls, and HTLV-1-associated myelopathy the most.

Sequencing was performed on PBMCs. This receptor was identified in a woman between 50 and 59 years old in good health. V is TRBV10-3 and J is TRBJ2-1, with 8 bases lining up with TRBD1. Here the CDR3 reads CAISESGTGDFYSYNEQFF. The CDR3 nucleotides read TGTGCCATCAGTGAGTCGGGGACAGGAGACTTTTACTCCTACAATGAGCAGTTCTTC.